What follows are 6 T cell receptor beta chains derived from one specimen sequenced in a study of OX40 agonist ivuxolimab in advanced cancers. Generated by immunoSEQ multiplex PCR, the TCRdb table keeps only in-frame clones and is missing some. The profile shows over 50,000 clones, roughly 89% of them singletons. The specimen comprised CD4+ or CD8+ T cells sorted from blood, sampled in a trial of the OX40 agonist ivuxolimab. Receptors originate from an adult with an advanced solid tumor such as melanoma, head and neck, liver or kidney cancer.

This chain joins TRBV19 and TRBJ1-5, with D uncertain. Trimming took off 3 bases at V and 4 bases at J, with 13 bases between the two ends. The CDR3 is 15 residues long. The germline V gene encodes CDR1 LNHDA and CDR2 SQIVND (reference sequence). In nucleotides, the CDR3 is TGTGCCAGTAGTATGGGGTGGGGTGCAAATCAGCCCCAGCATTTT. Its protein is CASSMGWGANQPQHF.

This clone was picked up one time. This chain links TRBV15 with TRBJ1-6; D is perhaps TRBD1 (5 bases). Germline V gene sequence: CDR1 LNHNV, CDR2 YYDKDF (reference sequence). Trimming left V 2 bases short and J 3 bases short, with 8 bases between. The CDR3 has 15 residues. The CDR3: CATSRTTDYNSPLHF. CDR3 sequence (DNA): TGTGCCACCAGCAGAACGACAGACTATAATTCACCCCTCCACTTT.

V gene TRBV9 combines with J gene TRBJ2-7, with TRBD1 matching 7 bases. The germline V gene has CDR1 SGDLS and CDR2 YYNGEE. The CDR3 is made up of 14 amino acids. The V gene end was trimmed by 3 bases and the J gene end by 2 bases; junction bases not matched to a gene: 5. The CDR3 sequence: CASSATGTAYEQYF. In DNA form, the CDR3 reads TGTGCCAGCAGCGCCACCGGGACAGCCTACGAGCAGTACTTC.

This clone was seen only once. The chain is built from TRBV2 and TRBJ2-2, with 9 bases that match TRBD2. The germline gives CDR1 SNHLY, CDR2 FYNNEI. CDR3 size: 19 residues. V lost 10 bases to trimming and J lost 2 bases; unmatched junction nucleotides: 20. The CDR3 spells CATGGASGTRGANTGELFF. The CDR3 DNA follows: TGTGCCACCGGGGGGGCTAGCGGGACTCGCGGAGCTAACACCGGGGAGCTGTTTTTT. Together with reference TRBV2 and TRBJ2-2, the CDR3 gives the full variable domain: EPEVTQTPSHQVTQMGQEVILRCVPISNHLYFYWYRQILGQKVEFLVSFYNNEISEKSEIFDDQFSVERPDGSNFTLKIRSTKLEDSAMYFCATGGASGTRGANTGELFFGEGSRLTVL.

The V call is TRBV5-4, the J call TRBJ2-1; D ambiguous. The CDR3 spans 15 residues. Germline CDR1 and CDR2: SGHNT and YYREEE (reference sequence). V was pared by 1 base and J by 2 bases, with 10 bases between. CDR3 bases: TGTGCCAGCAGCTTGATGGGTGTCCCCTACAATGAGCAGTTCTTC. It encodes CASSLMGVPYNEQFF.

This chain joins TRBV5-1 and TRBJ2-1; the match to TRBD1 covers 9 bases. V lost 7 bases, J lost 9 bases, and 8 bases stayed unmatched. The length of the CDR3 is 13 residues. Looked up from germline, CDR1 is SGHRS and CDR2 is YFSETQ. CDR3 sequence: CASFWDRDGEQFF. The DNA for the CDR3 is TGCGCCAGCTTTTGGGACAGGGACGGTGAGCAGTTCTTC.